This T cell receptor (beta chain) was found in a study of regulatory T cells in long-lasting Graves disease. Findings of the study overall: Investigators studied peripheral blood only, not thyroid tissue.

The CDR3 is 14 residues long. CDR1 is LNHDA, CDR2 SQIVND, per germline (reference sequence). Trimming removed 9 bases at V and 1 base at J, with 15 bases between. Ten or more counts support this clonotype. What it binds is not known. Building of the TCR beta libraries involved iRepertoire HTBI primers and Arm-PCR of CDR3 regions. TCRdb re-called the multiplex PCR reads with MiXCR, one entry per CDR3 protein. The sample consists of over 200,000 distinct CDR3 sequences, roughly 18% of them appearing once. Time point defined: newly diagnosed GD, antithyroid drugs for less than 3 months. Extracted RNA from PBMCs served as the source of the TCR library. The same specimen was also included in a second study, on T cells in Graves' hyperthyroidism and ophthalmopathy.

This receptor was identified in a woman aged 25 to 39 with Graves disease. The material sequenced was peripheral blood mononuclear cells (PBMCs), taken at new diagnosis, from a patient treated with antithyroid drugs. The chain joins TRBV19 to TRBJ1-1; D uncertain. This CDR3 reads CASRRGGANTEAFF. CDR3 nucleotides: TGTGCCAGCCGACGGGGAGGAGCGAACACTGAAGCTTTCTTT.